The rows below give T cell receptor beta chains drawn from one sample of a study of blood T cell repertoires in COVID-19. The data were produced by immunoSEQ multiplex PCR, yet TCRdb's version contains in-frame clones alone and is incomplete. Here the sample spans 250,000 to 300,000 clones, 80% to 95% being singletons. Sequencing input: peripheral blood. The receptors shown here come from a woman aged 25 to 45 with COVID-19, enrolled during active disease. The CDR3 runs from the conserved cysteine through the conserved F or W. Each record gives: D gene, J gene, V gene, clone size, CDR3 DNA, CDR3 protein. D genes are given only for firm matches. Some rows mark clone size as missing; the rest say once, few, many or name a class of expanded clone.

TRBD1 | TRBJ1-1 | TRBV7-3 | NA | TGTGCCAGCAGCTTATCAGGGGGCGACACTGAAGCTTTCTTT | CASSLSGGDTEAFF
NA | TRBJ2-3 | TRBV5-1 | NA | TGCGCCAGCAGCCCTCGGGATCCTTCCCTGTCAGATACGCAGTATTTT | CASSPRDPSLSDTQYF
NA | TRBJ2-7 | TRBV19 | NA | TGTGCCAGTAGTATTGGAGGAAACTCCTACGAGCAGTACTTC | CASSIGGNSYEQYF
NA | TRBJ1-5 | TRBV30 | NA | TGTGCCTGGAGTGAAGTAGACAGCCGCAATCAGCCCCAGCATTTT | CAWSEVDSRNQPQHF
TRBD1 | TRBJ1-4 | TRBV5-1 | NA | TGCGCCAGCAGCCACCCCCCCGGACAGGGAGAGAATGAAAAACTGTTTTTT | CASSHPPGQGENEKLFF
TRBD1 | TRBJ1-2 | TRBV27 | NA | TGTGCCAGCAGTTTCGACAGGGGGCAGAGCTATGGCTACACCTTC | CASSFDRGQSYGYTF
NA | TRBJ1-2 | TRBV5-6 | NA | TGTGCCAGCAGCTTGAGGACTTACTATGGCTACACCTTC | CASSLRTYYGYTF
TRBD2 | TRBJ2-1 | TRBV5-1 | NA | TGCGCCAGCAGCTCGGACGGGAGGGAATACAATGAGCAGTTCTTC | CASSSDGREYNEQFF
TRBD1 | TRBJ1-1 | TRBV5-5 | once | TGTGCCAGCAGCTTTACACAGGGGGCCTGGGACACTGAAGCTTTCTTT | CASSFTQGAWDTEAFF
NA | TRBJ1-5 | TRBV18 | NA | TGTGCCAGCTCACCTAGCTCACAGGGCAATCAGCCCCAGCATTTT | CASSPSSQGNQPQHF
NA | TRBJ2-7 | TRBV7-2 | NA | TGTGCCAGCAGCTTTGCCCGACAGTCCTACGAGCAGTACTTC | CASSFARQSYEQYF
NA | TRBJ1-6 | TRBV27 | few | TGTGCCAGCAGTTGGAGTATTGGTTCACCCCTCCACTTT | CASSWSIGSPLHF
TRBD1 | TRBJ2-2 | TRBV5-1 | NA | TGCGCCAGCAGAAGGGACAGAGGGGGAACCGGGGAGCTGTTTTTT | CASRRDRGGTGELFF
NA | TRBJ1-5 | TRBV9 | NA | TGTGCCAGCAGCGTAGATGGGGGCGCGGATCAGCCCCAGCATTTT | CASSVDGGADQPQHF
TRBD2 | TRBJ2-5 | TRBV3-1/TRBV3-2 | NA | TGTGCCAGCAGCCGGGCTAGCGGGAGTCAAGAGACCCAGTACTTC | CASSRASGSQETQYF